This T cell receptor (beta chain) was identified during a study of shared T cell receptors in the human thymus. Measured with immunoSEQ multiplex PCR; TCRdb has only the in-frame clones, and not every one. The data contain 600,000 to 900,000 clones, over 75% of them singletons. The ends were cut back, 5 bases at V and 3 bases at J, with 4 bases in the middle. The CDR3 loop spans 11 amino acids. CDR1 and CDR2 (germline): SGHVS, FQNEAQ. This sample also appeared in a second study, on human thymus T cells. In that study: Serving as donors were healthy Finnish infants, each of whom was having open corrective surgery for congenital heart defects. Among thymic and blood repertoires, usage of V and J genes appeared biased.

The clonotype was recovered from a girl less than two years old with a congenital heart defect. This rearrangement joins TRBV7-8 to TRBJ1-1, with D unclear. Input material: thymocytes. The CDR3 DNA follows: TGTGCCAGCAGCCTTCACACTGAAGCTTTCTTT. Amino acid sequence: CASSLHTEAFF.